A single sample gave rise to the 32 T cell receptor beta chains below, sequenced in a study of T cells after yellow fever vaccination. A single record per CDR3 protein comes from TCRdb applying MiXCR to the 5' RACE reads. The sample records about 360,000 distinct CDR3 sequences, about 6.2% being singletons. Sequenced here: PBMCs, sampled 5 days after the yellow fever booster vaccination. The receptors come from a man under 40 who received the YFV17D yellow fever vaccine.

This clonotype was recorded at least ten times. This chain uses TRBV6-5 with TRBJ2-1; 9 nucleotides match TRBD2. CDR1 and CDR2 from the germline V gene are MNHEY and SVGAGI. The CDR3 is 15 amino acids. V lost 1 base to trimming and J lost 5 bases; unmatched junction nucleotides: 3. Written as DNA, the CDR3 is TGTGCCAGCAGTTACTGGCTAGCGGGAAACAATGAGCAGTTCTTC. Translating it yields CASSYWLAGNNEQFF.

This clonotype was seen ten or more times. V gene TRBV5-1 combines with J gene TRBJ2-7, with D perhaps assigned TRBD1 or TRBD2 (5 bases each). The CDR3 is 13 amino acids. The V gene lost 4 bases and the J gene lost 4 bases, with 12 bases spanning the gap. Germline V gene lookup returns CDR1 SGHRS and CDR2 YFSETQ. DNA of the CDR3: TGCGCCAGCAGCCCCTCTGGGGGATACGAGCAGTACTTC. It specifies CASSPSGGYEQYF.

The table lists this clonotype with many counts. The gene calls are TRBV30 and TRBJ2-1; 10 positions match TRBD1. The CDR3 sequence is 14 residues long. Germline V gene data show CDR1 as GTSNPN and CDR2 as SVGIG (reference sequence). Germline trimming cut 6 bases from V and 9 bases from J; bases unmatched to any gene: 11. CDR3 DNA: TGTGCCTGTACGGACAGGGGGTTTTGGGCTGAGCAGTTCTTC. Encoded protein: CACTDRGFWAEQFF.

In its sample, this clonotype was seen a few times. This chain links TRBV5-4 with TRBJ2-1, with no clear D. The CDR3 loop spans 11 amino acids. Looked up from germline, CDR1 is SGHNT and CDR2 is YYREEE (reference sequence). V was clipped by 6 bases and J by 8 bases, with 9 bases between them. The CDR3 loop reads CASIKSDEQFF. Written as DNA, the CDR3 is TGTGCCAGCATCAAGTCGGATGAGCAGTTCTTC.

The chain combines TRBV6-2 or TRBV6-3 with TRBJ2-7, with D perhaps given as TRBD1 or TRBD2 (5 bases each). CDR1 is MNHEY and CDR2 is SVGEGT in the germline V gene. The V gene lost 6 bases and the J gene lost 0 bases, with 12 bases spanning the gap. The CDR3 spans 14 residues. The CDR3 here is CASSWDAYSYEQYF. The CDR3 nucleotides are TGTGCCAGCAGCTGGGACGCCTACTCCTACGAGCAGTACTTC.

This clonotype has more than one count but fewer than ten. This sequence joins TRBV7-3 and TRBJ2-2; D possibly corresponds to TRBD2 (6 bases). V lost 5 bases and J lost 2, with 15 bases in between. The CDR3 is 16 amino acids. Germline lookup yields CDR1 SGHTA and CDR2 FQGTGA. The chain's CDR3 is CASSLRATRNTGELFF. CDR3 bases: TGTGCCAGCAGCCTAAGGGCGACTAGAAACACCGGGGAGCTGTTTTTT. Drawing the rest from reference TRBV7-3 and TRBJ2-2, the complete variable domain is GAGVSQTPSNKVTEKGKYVELRCDPISGHTALYWYRQSLGQGPEFLIYFQGTGAADDSGLPNDRFFAVRPEGSVSTLKIQRTERGDSAVYLCASSLRATRNTGELFFGEGSRLTVL.

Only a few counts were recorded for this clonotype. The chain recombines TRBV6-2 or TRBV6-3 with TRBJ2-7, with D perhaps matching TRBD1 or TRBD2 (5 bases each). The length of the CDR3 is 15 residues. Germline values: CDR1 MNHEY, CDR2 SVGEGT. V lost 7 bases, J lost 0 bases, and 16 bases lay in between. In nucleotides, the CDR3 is TGTGCCAGCACCCCTCGGGGCCGGGCCTCCTACGAGCAGTACTTC. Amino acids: CASTPRGRASYEQYF.

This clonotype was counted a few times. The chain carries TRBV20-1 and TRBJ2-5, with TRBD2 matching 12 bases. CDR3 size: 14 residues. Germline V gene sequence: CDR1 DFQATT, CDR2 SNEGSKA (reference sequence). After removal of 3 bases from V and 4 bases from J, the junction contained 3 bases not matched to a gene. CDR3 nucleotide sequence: TGCAGTGCTAGGACTAGCGGGAGTCGAGAGACCCAGTACTTC. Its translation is CSARTSGSRETQYF.

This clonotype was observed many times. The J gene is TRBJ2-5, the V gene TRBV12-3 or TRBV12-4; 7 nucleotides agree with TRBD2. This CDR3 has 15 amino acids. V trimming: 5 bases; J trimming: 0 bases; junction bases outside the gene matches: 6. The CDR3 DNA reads TGTGCCAGCAGTCGTCGGGGAGGGGACCAAGAGACCCAGTACTTC. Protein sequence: CASSRRGGDQETQYF.

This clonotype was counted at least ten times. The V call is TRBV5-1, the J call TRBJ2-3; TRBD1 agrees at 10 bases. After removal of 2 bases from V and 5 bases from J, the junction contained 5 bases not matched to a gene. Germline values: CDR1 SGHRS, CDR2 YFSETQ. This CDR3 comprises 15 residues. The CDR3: CASSFFGQGEDTQYF. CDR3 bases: TGCGCCAGCAGCTTTTTCGGACAGGGGGAAGATACGCAGTATTTT.

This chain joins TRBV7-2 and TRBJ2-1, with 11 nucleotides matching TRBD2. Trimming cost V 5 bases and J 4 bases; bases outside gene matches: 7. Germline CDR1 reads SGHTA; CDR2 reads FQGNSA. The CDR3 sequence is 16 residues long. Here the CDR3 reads CASSPTSGVSYNEQFF. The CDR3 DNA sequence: TGTGCCAGCAGCCCGACTAGCGGGGTCTCTTACAATGAGCAGTTCTTC.

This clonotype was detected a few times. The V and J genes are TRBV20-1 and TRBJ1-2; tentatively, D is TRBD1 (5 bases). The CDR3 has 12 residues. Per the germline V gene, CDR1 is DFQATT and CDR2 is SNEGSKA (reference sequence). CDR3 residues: CSCGGGNYGYTF. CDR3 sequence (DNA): TGCAGCTGCGGGGGGGGTAACTATGGCTACACCTTC.

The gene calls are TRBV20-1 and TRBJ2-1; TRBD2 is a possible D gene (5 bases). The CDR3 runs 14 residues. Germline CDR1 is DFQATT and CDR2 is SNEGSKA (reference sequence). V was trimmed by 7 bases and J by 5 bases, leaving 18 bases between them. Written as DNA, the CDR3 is TGCAGTGACAGAGTTACGGGGATCCACAATGAGCAGTTCTTC. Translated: CSDRVTGIHNEQFF.

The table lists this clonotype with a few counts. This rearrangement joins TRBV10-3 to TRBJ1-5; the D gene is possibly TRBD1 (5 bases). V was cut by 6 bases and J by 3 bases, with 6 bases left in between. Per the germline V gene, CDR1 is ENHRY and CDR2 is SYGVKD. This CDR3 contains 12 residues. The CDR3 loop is CAIRGDNQPQHF. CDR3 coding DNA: TGTGCCATCAGGGGGGACAATCAGCCCCAGCATTTT.

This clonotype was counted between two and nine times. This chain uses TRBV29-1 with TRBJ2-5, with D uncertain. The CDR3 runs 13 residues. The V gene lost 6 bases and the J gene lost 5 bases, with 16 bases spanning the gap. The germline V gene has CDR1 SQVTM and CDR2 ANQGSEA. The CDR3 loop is CSVDEPPGETQYF. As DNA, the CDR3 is TGCAGCGTGGACGAGCCCCCCGGTGAGACCCAGTACTTC.

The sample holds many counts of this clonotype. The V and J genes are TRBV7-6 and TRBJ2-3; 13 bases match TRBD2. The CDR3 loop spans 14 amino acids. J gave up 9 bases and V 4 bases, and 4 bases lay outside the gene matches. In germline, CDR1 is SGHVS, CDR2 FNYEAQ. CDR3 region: CASSSTSGRATQYF. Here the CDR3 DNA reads TGTGCCAGCAGCTCCACTAGCGGGAGGGCCACGCAGTATTTT. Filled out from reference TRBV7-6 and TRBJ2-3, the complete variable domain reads GAGVSQSPRYKVTKRGQDVALRCDPISGHVSLYWYRQALGQGPEFLTYFNYEAQQDKSGLPNDRFSAERPEGSISTLTIQRTEQRDSAMYRCASSSTSGRATQYFGPGTRLTVL.

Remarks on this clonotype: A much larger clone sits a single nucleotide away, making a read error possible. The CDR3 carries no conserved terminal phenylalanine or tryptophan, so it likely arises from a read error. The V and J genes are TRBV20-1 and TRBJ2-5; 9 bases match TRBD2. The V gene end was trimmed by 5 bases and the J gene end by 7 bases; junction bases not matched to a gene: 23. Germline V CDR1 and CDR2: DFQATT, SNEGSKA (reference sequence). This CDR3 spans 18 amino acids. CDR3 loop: CSARGFGLAGRGYATQYY. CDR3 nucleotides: TGCAGTGCTCGGGGCTTCGGGCTAGCGGGGCGGGGGTATGCGACCCAGTACTAC.

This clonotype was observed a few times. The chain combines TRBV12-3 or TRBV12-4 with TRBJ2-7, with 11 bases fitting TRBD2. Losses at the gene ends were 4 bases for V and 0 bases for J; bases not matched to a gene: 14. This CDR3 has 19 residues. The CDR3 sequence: CASSSGLAVLEKSSYEQYF. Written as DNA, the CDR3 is TGTGCCAGCAGTTCGGGACTAGCGGTCCTAGAGAAGTCCTCCTACGAGCAGTACTTC.

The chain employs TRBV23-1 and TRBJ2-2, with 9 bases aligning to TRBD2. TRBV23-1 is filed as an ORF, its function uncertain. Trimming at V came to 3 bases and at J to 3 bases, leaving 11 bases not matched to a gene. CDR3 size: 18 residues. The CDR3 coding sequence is TGCGCCAGCAGTCACAGGCTAAGGCTAGCGGGATACACCGGGGAGCTGTTTTTT. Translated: CASSHRLRLAGYTGELFF.

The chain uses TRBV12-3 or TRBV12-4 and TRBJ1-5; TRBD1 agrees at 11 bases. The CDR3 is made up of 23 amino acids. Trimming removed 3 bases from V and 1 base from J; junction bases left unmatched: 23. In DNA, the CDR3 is TGTGCCAGCAGTTTTCTCCCCCCTGGGGTCTTCGGGACAGGGGGATTCAGCAATCAGCCCCAGCATTTT. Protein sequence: CASSFLPPGVFGTGGFSNQPQHF.

The DNA for the CDR3 is TGCGCCAGCAGCTTACGGACAGGGAGTGGGGGGACCCAGTACTTC. Amino acids: CASSLRTGSGGTQYF. The genes are TRBV5-1 and TRBJ2-5, with 8 bases matching TRBD1. The germline gives CDR1 SGHRS, CDR2 YFSETQ. This CDR3 spans 15 amino acids. The junction had 10 bases not matched to a gene; V was cut back by 2 bases and J by 7 bases.

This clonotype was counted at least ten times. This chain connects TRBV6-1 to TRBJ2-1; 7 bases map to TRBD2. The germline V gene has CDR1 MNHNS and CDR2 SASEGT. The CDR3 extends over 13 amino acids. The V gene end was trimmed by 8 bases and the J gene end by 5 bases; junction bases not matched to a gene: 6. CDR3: CASGAGVNNEQFF. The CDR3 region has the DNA TGTGCCAGCGGGGCGGGAGTAAACAATGAGCAGTTCTTC.

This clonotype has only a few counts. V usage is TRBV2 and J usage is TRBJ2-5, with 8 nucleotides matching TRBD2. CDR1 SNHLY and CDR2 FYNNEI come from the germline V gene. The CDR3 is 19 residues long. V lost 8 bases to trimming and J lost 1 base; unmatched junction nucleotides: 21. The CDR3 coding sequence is TGTGCCAGCGGATACCTGGGGGGGCGCGGGAGGCGTTCCCAAGAGACCCAGTACTTC. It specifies CASGYLGGRGRRSQETQYF.

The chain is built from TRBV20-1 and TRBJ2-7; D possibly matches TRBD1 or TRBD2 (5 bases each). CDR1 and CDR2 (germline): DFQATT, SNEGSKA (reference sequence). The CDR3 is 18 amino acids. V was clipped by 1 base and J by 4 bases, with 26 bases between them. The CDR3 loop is CSARVGGTETSFFYEQYF. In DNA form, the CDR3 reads TGCAGTGCTAGAGTTGGTGGGACGGAGACTTCTTTTTTTTACGAGCAGTACTTC.

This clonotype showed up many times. CDR3 in DNA: TGTGCCACCAGCAGAGATCAGGGACTAGCGGGAGGGCCTCGCGGGGAGCTGTTTTTT. The encoded protein is CATSRDQGLAGGPRGELFF. The chain recombines TRBV15 with TRBJ2-2; 16 bases match TRBD2. With 0 bases clipped from V and 7 bases from J, the junction kept 8 bases outside the gene matches. Germline assignment: CDR1 LNHNV and CDR2 YYDKDF (reference sequence). The CDR3 has 19 amino acids.

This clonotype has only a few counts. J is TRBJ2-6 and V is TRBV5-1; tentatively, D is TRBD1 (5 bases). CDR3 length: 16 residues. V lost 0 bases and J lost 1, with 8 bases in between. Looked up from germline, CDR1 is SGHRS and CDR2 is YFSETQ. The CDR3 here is CASSLGQQSGANVLTF. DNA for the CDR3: TGCGCCAGCAGCTTGGGACAGCAATCTGGGGCCAACGTCCTGACTTTC.

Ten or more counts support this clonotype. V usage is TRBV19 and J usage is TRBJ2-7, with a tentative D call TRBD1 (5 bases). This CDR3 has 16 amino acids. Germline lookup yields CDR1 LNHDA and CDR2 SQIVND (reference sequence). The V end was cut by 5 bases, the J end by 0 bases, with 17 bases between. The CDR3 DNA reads TGTGCCAGTAGTCAATACAGGACGGCTAGCTCCTACGAGCAGTACTTC. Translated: CASSQYRTASSYEQYF.

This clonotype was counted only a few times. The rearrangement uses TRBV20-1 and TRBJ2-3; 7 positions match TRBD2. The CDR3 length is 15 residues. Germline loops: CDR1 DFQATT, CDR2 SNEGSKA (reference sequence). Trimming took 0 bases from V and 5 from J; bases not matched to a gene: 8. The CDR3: CSAREEREMEDTQYF. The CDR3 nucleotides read TGCAGTGCTAGAGAAGAGCGGGAAATGGAAGATACGCAGTATTTT.

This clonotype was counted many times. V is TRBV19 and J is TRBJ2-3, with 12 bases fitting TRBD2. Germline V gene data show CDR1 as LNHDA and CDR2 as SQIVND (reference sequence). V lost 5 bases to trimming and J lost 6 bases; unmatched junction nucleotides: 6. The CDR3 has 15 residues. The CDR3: CASSETSGRKDTQYF. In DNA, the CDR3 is TGTGCCAGTAGTGAAACTAGCGGGAGGAAGGATACGCAGTATTTT.

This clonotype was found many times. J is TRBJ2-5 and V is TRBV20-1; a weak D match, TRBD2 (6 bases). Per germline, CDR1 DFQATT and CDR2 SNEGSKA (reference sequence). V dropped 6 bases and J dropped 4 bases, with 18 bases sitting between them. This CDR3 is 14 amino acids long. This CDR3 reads CSAPPRGGSETQYF. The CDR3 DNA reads TGCAGTGCGCCCCCCCGGGGAGGATCAGAGACCCAGTACTTC.

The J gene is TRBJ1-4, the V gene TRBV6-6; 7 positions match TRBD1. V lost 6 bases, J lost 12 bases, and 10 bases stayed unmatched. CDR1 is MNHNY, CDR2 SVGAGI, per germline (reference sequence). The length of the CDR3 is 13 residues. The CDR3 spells CASRLLDRDELFF. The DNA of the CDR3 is TGTGCCAGCAGACTCCTAGACAGGGACGAACTGTTTTTT.

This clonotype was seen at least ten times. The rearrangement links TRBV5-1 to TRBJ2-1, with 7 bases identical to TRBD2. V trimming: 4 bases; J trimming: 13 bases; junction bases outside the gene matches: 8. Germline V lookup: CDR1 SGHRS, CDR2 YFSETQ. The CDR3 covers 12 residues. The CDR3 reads CASSPERGNQFF. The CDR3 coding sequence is TGCGCCAGCAGCCCCGAGCGGGGAAATCAGTTCTTC. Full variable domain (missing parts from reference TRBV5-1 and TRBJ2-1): KAGVTQTPRYLIKTRGQQVTLSCSPISGHRSVSWYQQTPGQGLQFLFEYFSETQRNKGNFPGRFSGRQFSNSRSEMNVSTLELGDSALYLCASSPERGNQFFGPGTRLTVL.